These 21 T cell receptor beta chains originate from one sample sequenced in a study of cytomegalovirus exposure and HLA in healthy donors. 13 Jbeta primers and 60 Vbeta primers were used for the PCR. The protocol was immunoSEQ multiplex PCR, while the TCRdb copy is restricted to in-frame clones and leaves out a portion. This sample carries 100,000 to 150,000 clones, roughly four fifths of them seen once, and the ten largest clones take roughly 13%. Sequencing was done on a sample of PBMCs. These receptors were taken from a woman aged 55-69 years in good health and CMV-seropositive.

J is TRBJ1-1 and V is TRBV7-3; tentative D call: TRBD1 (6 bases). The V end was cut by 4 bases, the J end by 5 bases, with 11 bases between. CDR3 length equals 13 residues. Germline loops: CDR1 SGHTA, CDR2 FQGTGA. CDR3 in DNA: TGTGCCAGCAGCTCGCAGGGGTTTACTGAAGCTTTCTTT. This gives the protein CASSSQGFTEAFF. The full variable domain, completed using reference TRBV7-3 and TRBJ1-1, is GAGVSQTPSNKVTEKGKYVELRCDPISGHTALYWYRQSLGQGPEFLIYFQGTGAADDSGLPNDRFFAVRPEGSVSTLKIQRTERGDSAVYLCASSSQGFTEAFFGQGTRLTVV.

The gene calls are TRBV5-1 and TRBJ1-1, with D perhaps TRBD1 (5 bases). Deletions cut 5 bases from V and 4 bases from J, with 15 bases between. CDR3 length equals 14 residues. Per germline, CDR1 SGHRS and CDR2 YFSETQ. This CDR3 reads CASRPLDQGTEAFF. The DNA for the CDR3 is TGCGCCAGCAGACCCCTCGACCAGGGCACTGAAGCTTTCTTT. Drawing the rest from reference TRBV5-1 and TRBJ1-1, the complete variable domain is KAGVTQTPRYLIKTRGQQVTLSCSPISGHRSVSWYQQTPGQGLQFLFEYFSETQRNKGNFPGRFSGRQFSNSRSEMNVSTLELGDSALYLCASRPLDQGTEAFFGQGTRLTVV.

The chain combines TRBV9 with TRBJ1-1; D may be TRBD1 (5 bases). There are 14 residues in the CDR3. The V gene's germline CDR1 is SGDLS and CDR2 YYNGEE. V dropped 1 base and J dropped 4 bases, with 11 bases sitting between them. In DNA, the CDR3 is TGTGCCAGCAGCGTAAGGGACTTAGGCACTGAAGCTTTCTTT. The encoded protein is CASSVRDLGTEAFF.

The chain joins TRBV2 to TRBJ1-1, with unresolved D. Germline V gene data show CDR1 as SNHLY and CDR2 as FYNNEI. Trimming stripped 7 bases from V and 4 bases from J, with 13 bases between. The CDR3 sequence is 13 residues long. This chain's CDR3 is CASNVGSGTEAFF. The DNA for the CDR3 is TGTGCCAGCAACGTGGGCAGTGGCACTGAAGCTTTCTTT.

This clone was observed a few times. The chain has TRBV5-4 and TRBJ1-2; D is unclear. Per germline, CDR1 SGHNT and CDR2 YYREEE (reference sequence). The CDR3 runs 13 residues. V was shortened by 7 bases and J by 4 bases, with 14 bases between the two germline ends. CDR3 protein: CASGIGGSYGYTF. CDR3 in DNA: TGTGCCAGCGGGATCGGCGGGTCCTATGGCTACACCTTC.

This chain's CDR3 is CASSRQRQAAEKLFF. The DNA of the CDR3 is TGTGCCAGTAGCCGCCAAAGACAGGCCGCTGAAAAACTGTTTTTT. This chain uses TRBV19 with TRBJ1-4; perhaps TRBD1 as D (6 bases). The CDR3 is 15 residues long. The V gene lost 6 bases and the J gene lost 7 bases, with 18 bases spanning the gap. The germline CDR1 and CDR2 sequences are LNHDA and SQIVND (reference sequence).

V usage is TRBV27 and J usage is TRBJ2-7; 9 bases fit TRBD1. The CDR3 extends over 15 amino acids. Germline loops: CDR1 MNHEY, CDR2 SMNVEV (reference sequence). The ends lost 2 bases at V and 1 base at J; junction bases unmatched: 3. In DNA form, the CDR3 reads TGTGCCAGCAGTTTAATTGGGACAGGGTCCTACGAGCAGTACTTC. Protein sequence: CASSLIGTGSYEQYF.

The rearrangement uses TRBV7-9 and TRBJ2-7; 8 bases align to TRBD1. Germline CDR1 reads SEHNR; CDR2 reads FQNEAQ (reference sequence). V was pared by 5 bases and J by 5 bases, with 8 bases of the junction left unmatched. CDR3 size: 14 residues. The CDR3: CASSPRQGIDEQYF. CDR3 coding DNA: TGTGCCAGCAGCCCAAGACAGGGGATAGACGAGCAGTACTTC.

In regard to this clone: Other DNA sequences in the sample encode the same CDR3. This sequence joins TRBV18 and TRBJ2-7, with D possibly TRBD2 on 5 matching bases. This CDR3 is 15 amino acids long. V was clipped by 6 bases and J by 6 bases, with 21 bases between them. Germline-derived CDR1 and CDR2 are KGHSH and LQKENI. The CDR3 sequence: CASSPNRQEAGEQYF. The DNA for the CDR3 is TGTGCCAGCTCGCCAAACCGGCAGGAGGCGGGCGAGCAGTACTTC.

The CDR3 region is CASSSPAGTGTYNEQFF. The DNA for the CDR3 is TGTGCCAGCAGTTCTCCGGCCGGGACTGGTACCTACAATGAGCAGTTCTTC. The J gene is TRBJ2-1, the V gene TRBV7-9; D possibly corresponds to TRBD2 (6 bases). Trimming cost V 6 bases and J 2 bases, with 20 bases left between them. Looked up from germline, CDR1 is SEHNR and CDR2 is FQNEAQ (reference sequence). The CDR3 is 17 residues long.

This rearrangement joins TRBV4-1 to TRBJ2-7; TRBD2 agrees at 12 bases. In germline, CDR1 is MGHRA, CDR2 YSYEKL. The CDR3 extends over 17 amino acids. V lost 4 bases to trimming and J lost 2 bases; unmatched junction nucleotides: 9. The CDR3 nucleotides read TGCGCCAGCAGCCTTGGACTAGCGGGACTCCTACCCTACGAGCAGTACTTC. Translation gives CASSLGLAGLLPYEQYF.

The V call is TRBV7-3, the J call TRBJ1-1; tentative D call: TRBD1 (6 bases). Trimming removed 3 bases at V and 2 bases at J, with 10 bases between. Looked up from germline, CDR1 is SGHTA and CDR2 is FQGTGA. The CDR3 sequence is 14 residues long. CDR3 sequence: CASSLDSRNTEAFF. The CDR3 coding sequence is TGTGCCAGCAGCTTGGACAGTCGAAACACTGAAGCTTTCTTT. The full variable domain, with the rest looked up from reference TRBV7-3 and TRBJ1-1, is GAGVSQTPSNKVTEKGKYVELRCDPISGHTALYWYRQSLGQGPEFLIYFQGTGAADDSGLPNDRFFAVRPEGSVSTLKIQRTERGDSAVYLCASSLDSRNTEAFFGQGTRLTVV.

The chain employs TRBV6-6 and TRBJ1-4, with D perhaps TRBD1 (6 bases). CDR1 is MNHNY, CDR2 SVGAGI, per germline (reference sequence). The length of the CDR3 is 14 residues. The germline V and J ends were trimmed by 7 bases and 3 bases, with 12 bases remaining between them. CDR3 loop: CASTSQGSNEKLFF. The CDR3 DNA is TGTGCCAGCACATCGCAGGGGTCTAATGAAAAACTGTTTTTT.

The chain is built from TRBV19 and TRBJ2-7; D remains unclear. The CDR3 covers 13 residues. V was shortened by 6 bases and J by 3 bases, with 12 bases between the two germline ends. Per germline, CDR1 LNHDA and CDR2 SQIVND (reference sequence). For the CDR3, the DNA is TGTGCCAGTAGCAATCTCCCGGGCTACGAGCAGTACTTC. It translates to CASSNLPGYEQYF.

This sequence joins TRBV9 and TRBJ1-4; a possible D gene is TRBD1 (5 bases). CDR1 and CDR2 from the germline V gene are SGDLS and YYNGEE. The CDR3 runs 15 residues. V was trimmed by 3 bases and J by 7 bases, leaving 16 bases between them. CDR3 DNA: TGTGCCAGCAGCGCCTTTGACAGTAGTGGTGAAAAACTGTTTTTT. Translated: CASSAFDSSGEKLFF.

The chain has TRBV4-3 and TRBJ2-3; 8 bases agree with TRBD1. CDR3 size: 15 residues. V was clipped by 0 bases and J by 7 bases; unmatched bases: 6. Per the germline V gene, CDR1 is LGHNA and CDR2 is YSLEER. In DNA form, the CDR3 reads TGCGCCAGCAGCCAAGAAGGGGGACAGGCAAATACGCAGTATTTT. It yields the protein CASSQEGGQANTQYF.

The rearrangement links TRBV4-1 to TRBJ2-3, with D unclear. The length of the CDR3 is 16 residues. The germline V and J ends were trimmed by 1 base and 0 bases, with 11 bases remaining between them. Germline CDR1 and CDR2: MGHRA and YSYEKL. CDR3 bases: TGCGCCAGCAGCCAAGTAAACCTAGTTAGCACAGATACGCAGTATTTT. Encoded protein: CASSQVNLVSTDTQYF.

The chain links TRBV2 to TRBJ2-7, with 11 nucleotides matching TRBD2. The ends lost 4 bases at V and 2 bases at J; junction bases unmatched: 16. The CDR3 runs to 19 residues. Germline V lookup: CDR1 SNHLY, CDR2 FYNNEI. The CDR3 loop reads CASSAVWGTSGGRPYEQYF. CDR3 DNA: TGTGCCAGCAGTGCCGTTTGGGGGACTAGCGGAGGACGCCCCTACGAGCAGTACTTC.

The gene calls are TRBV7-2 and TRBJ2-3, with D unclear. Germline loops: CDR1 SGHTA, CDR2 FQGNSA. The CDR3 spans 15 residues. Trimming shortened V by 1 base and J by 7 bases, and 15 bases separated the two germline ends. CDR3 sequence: CASSLGRGSLNTQYF. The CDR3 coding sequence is TGTGCCAGCAGCTTAGGACGAGGATCTCTTAATACGCAGTATTTT.

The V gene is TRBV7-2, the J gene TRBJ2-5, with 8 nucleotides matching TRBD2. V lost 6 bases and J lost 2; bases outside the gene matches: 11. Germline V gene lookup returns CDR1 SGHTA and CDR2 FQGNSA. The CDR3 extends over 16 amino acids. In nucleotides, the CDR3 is TGTGCCAGCAGGCTAACTAGCGGCAGCCCACAAGAGACCCAGTACTTC. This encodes CASRLTSGSPQETQYF.

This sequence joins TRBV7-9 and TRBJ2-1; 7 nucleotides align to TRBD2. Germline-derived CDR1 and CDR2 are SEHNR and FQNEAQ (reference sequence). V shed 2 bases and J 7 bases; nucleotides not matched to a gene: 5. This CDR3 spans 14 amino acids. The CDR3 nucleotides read TGTGCCAGCAGCTTAATATCGCGGGAGAATGAGCAGTTCTTC. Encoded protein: CASSLISRENEQFF. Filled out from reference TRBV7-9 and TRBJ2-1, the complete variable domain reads DTGVSQNPRHKITKRGQNVTFRCDPISEHNRLYWYRQTLGQGPEFLTYFQNEAQLEKSRLLSDRFSAERPKGSFSTLEIQRTEQGDSAMYLCASSLISRENEQFFGPGTRLTVL.